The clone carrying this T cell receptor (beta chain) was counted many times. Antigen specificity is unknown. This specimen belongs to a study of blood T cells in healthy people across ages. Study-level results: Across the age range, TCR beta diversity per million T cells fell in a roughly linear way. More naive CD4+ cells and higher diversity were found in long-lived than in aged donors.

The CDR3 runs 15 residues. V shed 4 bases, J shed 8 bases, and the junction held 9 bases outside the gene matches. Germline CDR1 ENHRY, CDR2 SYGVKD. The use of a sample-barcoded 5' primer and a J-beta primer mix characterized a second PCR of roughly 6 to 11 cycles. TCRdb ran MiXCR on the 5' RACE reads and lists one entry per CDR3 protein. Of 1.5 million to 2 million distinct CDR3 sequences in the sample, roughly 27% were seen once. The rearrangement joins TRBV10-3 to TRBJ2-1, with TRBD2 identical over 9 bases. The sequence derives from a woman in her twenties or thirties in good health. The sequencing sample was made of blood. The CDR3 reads CAISGGSGSRHEQFF. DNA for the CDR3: TGTGCCATCAGTGGGGGTAGCGGGAGTCGCCATGAGCAGTTCTTC.